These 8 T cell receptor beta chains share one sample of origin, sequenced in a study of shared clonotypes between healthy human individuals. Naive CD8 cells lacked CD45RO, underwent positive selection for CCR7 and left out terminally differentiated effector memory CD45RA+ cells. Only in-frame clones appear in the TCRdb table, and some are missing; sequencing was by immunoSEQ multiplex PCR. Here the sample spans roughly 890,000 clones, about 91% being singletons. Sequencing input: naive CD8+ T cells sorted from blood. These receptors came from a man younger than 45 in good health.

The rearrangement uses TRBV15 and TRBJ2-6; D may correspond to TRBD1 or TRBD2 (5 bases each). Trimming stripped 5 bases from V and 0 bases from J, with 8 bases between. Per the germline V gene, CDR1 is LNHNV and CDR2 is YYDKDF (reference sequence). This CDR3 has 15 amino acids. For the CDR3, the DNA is TGTGCCACCAGCGGGGCGGGCTCTGGGGCCAACGTCCTGACTTTC. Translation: CATSGAGSGANVLTF.

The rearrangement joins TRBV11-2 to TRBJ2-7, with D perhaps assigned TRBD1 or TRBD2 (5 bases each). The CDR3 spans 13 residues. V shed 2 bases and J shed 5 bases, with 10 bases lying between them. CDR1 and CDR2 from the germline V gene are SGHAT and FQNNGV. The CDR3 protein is CASSLSVGDEQYF. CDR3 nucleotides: TGTGCCAGCAGCTTAAGTGTGGGGGACGAGCAGTACTTC.

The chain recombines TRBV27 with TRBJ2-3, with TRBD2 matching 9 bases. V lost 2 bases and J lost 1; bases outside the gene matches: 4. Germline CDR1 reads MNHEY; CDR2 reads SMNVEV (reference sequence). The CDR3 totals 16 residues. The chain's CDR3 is CASSLIWTSGTDTQYF. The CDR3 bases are TGTGCCAGCAGTTTAATCTGGACTAGCGGCACAGATACGCAGTATTTT.

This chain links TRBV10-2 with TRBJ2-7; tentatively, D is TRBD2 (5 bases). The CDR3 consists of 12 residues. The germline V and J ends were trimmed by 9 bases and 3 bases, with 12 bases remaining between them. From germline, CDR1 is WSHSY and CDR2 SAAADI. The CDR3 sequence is CASPTGFYEQYF. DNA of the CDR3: TGCGCCAGTCCGACGGGGTTCTACGAGCAGTACTTC.

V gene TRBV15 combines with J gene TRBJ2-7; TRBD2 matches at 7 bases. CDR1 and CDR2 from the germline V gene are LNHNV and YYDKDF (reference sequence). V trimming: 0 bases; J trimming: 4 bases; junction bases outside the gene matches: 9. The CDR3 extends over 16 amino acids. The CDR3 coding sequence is TGTGCCACCAGCAGAGATCTACGTGGGAGGGGATACGAGCAGTACTTC. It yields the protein CATSRDLRGRGYEQYF.

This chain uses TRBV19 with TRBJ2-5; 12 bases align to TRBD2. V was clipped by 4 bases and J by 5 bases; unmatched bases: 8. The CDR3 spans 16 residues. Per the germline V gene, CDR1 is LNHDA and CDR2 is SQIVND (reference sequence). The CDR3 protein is CASSTWTSGTPETQYF. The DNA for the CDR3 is TGTGCCAGTAGTACCTGGACTAGCGGGACTCCCGAGACCCAGTACTTC.

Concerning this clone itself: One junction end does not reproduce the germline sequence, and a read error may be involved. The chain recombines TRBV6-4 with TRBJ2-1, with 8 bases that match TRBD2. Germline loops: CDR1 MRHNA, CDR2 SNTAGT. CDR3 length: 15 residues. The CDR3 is CASSANWRRGDEQFF. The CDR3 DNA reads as TGTGCCAGCAGTGCGAACTGGCGGCGGGGGGATGAACAGTTCTTC.

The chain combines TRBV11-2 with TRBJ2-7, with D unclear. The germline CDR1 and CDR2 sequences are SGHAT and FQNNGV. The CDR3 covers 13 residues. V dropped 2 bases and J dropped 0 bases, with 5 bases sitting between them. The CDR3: CASSLQSSYEQYF. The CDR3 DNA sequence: TGTGCCAGCAGCTTACAGAGCTCCTACGAGCAGTACTTC.